The 22 T cell receptor beta chains presented below share a single source sample, sequenced in a study of neoadjuvant anti-PD-1 for oral cavity cancer. Measured with immunoSEQ multiplex PCR; TCRdb has only the in-frame clones, and not every one. Of over 15,000 clones in the sample, roughly two thirds were seen once. The sequencing used PBMCs, collected before nivolumab (anti-PD-1) treatment. These TCRs come from a person aged 35-80 years with oral cavity squamous cell carcinoma.

This clone was detected a few times. The chain has TRBV11-1 and TRBJ2-1; D remains unclear. Germline CDR1 and CDR2: SGHAT and FQDESV (reference sequence). This CDR3 comprises 14 residues. Trimming shortened V by 1 base and J by 7 bases, and 11 bases separated the two germline ends. CDR3 sequence reads: CASSLGYSRNEQFF. CDR3 nucleotides: TGTGCCAGCAGCTTAGGCTATTCGCGGAATGAGCAGTTCTTC.

This clone was counted between two and nine times. This chain links TRBV23-1 with TRBJ2-7; D is unresolved. TRBV23-1 is an ORF, with its function uncertain. V was shortened by 2 bases and J by 2 bases, with 19 bases between the two germline ends. The CDR3 is 17 amino acids. The CDR3 DNA is TGCGCCAGCAGTCAACCCGAATCTATTGACTCAGCCTACGAGCAGTACTTC. It yields the protein CASSQPESIDSAYEQYF.

CDR3 amino acids: CASSSPTGYNQPQHF. The DNA of the CDR3 is TGTGCCAGCAGTTCCCCCACAGGGTACAATCAGCCCCAGCATTTT. The chain carries TRBV28 and TRBJ1-5, with D possibly matching TRBD1 (6 bases). The CDR3 consists of 15 residues. CDR1 is MDHEN and CDR2 is SYDVKM in the germline V gene. V lost 4 bases and J lost 3, with 13 bases in between.

The CDR3 here is CSVSGASTDTQYF. The DNA for the CDR3 is TGCAGCGTTTCGGGGGCTAGCACAGATACGCAGTATTTT. This sequence joins TRBV29-1 and TRBJ2-3; D might be TRBD1 or TRBD2, each matching 6 bases. The germline CDR1 and CDR2 sequences are SQVTM and ANQGSEA. CDR3 length: 13 amino acids. The V end lost 5 bases, the J end lost 0 bases, and 9 bases lay between the germline ends.

The chain carries TRBV9 and TRBJ1-1, with D tentatively TRBD1 (6 bases). CDR3 length equals 16 residues. Germline V lookup: CDR1 SGDLS, CDR2 YYNGEE. Trimming stripped 0 bases from V and 3 bases from J, with 15 bases between. In nucleotides, the CDR3 is TGTGCCAGCAGCGTAGGTGGAAGGGGGAAGGACACTGAAGCTTTCTTT. Translation: CASSVGGRGKDTEAFF.

The rearrangement joins TRBV10-3 to TRBJ2-1; the match to TRBD2 covers 8 bases. The CDR3 loop spans 16 amino acids. V dropped 4 bases and J dropped 7; count of bases not matched to a gene: 12. The V gene's germline CDR1 is ENHRY and CDR2 SYGVKD. CDR3 sequence reads: CAISVAGLGSANEQFF. The DNA of the CDR3 is TGTGCCATCAGTGTAGCGGGATTAGGTTCCGCAAATGAGCAGTTCTTC.

This chain links TRBV10-3 with TRBJ2-1; maybe TRBD2 (6 bases). Trimming left V 10 bases short and J 4 bases short, with 17 bases between. The CDR3 loop spans 14 amino acids. Germline CDR1 ENHRY, CDR2 SYGVKD. The CDR3 loop is CATGAGLLYNEQFF. The CDR3 coding sequence is TGTGCCACCGGAGCGGGTTTATTATACAATGAGCAGTTCTTC.

The rearrangement joins TRBV7-9 to TRBJ2-5, with 8 bases that match TRBD2. This CDR3 region has 15 residues. V lost 5 bases and J lost 5; bases outside the gene matches: 10. In germline, CDR1 is SEHNR, CDR2 FQNEAQ (reference sequence). Written as DNA, the CDR3 is TGTGCCAGCAGCCAAAATAGCGGGATTCGGGAGACCCAGTACTTC. Encoded protein: CASSQNSGIRETQYF.

This clone was observed a handful of times. The chain combines TRBV7-3 with TRBJ2-7, with TRBD2 matching over 8 bases. The CDR3 runs to 15 residues. Germline V gives CDR1 SGHTA, CDR2 FQGTGA. V shed 5 bases and J 2 bases; nucleotides not matched to a gene: 8. CDR3 loop: CASSPSSGPTYEQYF. The DNA for the CDR3 is TGTGCCAGCAGCCCTTCTAGCGGGCCTACCTACGAGCAGTACTTC.

The chain links TRBV15 to TRBJ1-1; a possible D gene is TRBD1 (6 bases). The germline V gene encodes CDR1 LNHNV and CDR2 YYDKDF (reference sequence). This CDR3 is 15 amino acids long. The V end was cut by 0 bases, the J end by 5 bases, with 13 bases between. The CDR3 DNA sequence: TGTGCCACCAGCAGAGATTATACAGGGAGGACTGAAGCTTTCTTT. Translated: CATSRDYTGRTEAFF.

The gene calls are TRBV6-1 and TRBJ2-7; 8 positions match TRBD1. The V gene end was trimmed by 2 bases and the J gene end by 6 bases; junction bases not matched to a gene: 9. Germline V lookup: CDR1 MNHNS, CDR2 SASEGT. The CDR3 covers 15 residues. The CDR3 coding sequence is TGTGCCAGCAGTGAAACGGACAGGGCTTGGACCGAGCAGTACTTC. This encodes CASSETDRAWTEQYF.

This chain connects TRBV29-1 to TRBJ2-7; TRBD2 might be the D (7 bases). The CDR3 is 16 residues long. From germline, CDR1 is SQVTM and CDR2 ANQGSEA. V lost 6 bases to trimming and J lost 1 base, with 22 bases between them. The CDR3 nucleotides are TGCAGCGTCAGGGGAGGGGCGGGAGTACGTTCCTACGAGCAGTACTTC. Translating gives CSVRGGAGVRSYEQYF.

This clone was observed a handful of times. This chain uses TRBV27 with TRBJ2-7; 8 bases line up with TRBD2. Germline V gene sequence: CDR1 MNHEY, CDR2 SMNVEV (reference sequence). The CDR3 has 16 residues. Trimming removed 7 bases from V and 0 bases from J; junction bases left unmatched: 11. The CDR3 DNA reads as TGTGCCAGCAAGGGCCAGACTAGCGTCCCCTCCTACGAGCAGTACTTC. It translates to CASKGQTSVPSYEQYF.

This clone showed up just a few times. The chain is built from TRBV7-9 and TRBJ2-1; D not resolved. The CDR3 spans 12 residues. Germline V gene lookup returns CDR1 SEHNR and CDR2 FQNEAQ (reference sequence). V lost 4 bases and J 6 bases, leaving 7 bases between the germline ends. The CDR3 loop is CASSWAGNEQFF. CDR3 in DNA: TGTGCCAGCAGCTGGGCTGGCAATGAGCAGTTCTTC.

This clone was counted only a few times. The chain combines TRBV28 with TRBJ1-1; D call uncertain. V dropped 8 bases and J dropped 1 base, with 8 bases sitting between them. The CDR3 has 12 amino acids. The germline V gene has CDR1 MDHEN and CDR2 SYDVKM. CDR3 loop: CASGMGNTEAFF. The CDR3 DNA reads TGTGCCAGCGGGATGGGGAACACTGAAGCTTTCTTT.

In the case of this clone: Its ends do not fully match the called genes, so a read error is possible. V gene TRBV10-3 combines with J gene TRBJ2-1; D may be TRBD1 or TRBD2 (6 bases each). The CDR3 is 12 residues long. Germline V CDR1 and CDR2: ENHRY, SYGVKD. CDR3 sequence: CAISEGGRAPLF. In nucleotides, the CDR3 is TGTGCCATCAGTGAGGGGGGGCGTGCACCTCTCTTC.

As concerns this clone: Mismatch with germline at one junction end may stem from a read error. The chain has TRBV14 and TRBJ2-1; D perhaps matches TRBD2 (7 bases). CDR1 and CDR2 (germline): SGHDN, FVKESK. This CDR3 contains 12 residues. The CDR3 sequence: CASSQDRGTTLF. The CDR3 DNA reads TGTGCCAGCAGCCAAGATAGGGGGACTACGCTCTTC.

This clone turned up a few times. The gene calls are TRBV7-9 and TRBJ1-1, with D hard to call. Germline assignment: CDR1 SEHNR and CDR2 FQNEAQ (reference sequence). Trimming removed 5 bases from V and 6 bases from J, with 13 bases in between. The CDR3 consists of 13 residues. CDR3 coding DNA: TGTGCCAGCAGCCCAGGTGGGAGGGCTGAAGCTTTCTTT. Residues: CASSPGGRAEAFF.

The CDR3 loop reads CASSLAYSRSQRSNTEAFF. In nucleotides, the CDR3 is TGCGCCAGCAGCTTGGCCTACTCCAGGTCGCAGCGGTCGAACACTGAAGCTTTCTTT. The rearrangement uses TRBV5-1 and TRBJ1-1, with no clear D. This CDR3 has 19 residues. Germline assignment: CDR1 SGHRS and CDR2 YFSETQ. Trimming pared 0 bases from V and 1 base from J, leaving 22 bases between.

The chain recombines TRBV9 with TRBJ2-3; 10 nucleotides line up with TRBD2. The CDR3 has 18 amino acids. CDR1 and CDR2 (germline): SGDLS, YYNGEE. The ends lost 4 bases at V and 0 bases at J; junction bases unmatched: 11. As DNA, the CDR3 is TGTGCCAGCAGCCCTTGGACTAGCGGCACTTCTAGCACAGATACGCAGTATTTT. It translates to CASSPWTSGTSSTDTQYF.

The V and J genes are TRBV29-1 and TRBJ2-7; D uncertain. The CDR3 sequence is 12 residues long. Germline assignment: CDR1 SQVTM and CDR2 ANQGSEA. V lost 3 bases to trimming and J lost 5 bases, with 11 bases between them. CDR3 nucleotide sequence: TGCAGCGTTGAGGATAGAGCTAACGAGCAGTACTTC. Encoded protein: CSVEDRANEQYF.

This chain joins TRBV18 and TRBJ2-7, with 7 bases matching TRBD2. The CDR3 extends over 12 amino acids. Per the germline V gene, CDR1 is KGHSH and CDR2 is LQKENI. V shed 3 bases, J shed 7 bases, and the junction held 3 bases outside the gene matches. The DNA of the CDR3 is TGTGCCAGCTCACCTGACGGGGGGGAGCAGTACTTC. Amino acids: CASSPDGGEQYF.